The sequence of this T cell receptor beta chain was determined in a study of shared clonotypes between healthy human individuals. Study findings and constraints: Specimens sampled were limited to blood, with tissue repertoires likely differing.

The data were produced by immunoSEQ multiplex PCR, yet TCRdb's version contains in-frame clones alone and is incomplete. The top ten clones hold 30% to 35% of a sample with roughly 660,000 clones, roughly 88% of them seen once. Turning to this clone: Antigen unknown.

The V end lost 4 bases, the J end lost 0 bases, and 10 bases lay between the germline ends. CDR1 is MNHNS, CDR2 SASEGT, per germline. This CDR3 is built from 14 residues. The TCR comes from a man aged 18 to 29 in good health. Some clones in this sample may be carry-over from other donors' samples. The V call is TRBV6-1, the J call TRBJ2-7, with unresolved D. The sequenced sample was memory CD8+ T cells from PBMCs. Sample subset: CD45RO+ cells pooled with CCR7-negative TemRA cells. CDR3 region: CASSGGPSSYEQYF. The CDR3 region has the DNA TGTGCCAGCAGTGGAGGACCCAGCTCCTACGAGCAGTACTTC.